Listed below are T cell receptor beta chains from one sample, sequenced in a study of T cells after yellow fever vaccination. TCRdb reanalysed the 5' RACE reads using MiXCR and keeps one entry per CDR3 protein. Of fewer than 650,000 distinct CDR3 sequences in the sample, just over 20% were seen once. Sequences were derived from PBMCs, sampled about 21 days after the first yellow fever vaccination. The receptors derive from a man aged 18 to 29 who received the YFV17D yellow fever vaccine. The CDR3 runs from the conserved cysteine through the conserved F or W. Fields, in order: V gene, D gene, CDR3 length, clone size, J gene, CDR3 DNA, CDR3 protein. D genes are given only for firm matches. Part of the rows lack a size; the others show once, few, many or a class for expanded clones.

V gene: TRBV5-1
D gene: -
CDR3 length: 14
clone size: -
J gene: TRBJ1-2
CDR3 DNA: TGCGCCAGCAGCGAACAGGGAGCTAACTATGGCTACACCTTC
CDR3 protein: CASSEQGANYGYTF

V gene: TRBV5-8
D gene: -
CDR3 length: 15
clone size: -
J gene: TRBJ2-7
CDR3 DNA: TGTGCCAGCAGCAGTGGCATGGACGTTCCCGGCGAGCAGTACTTC
CDR3 protein: CASSSGMDVPGEQYF

V gene: TRBV15
D gene: TRBD1
CDR3 length: 15
clone size: few
J gene: TRBJ1-1
CDR3 DNA: TGTGCCACCAGCGAGGACAGGGGGCCGGGCACTGAAGCTTTCTTT
CDR3 protein: CATSEDRGPGTEAFF

V gene: TRBV9
D gene: -
CDR3 length: 17
clone size: -
J gene: TRBJ2-1
CDR3 DNA: TGTGCCAGCAGCGCCCAGTTAACCCCCCAGGGCTACAATGAGCAGTTCTTC
CDR3 protein: CASSAQLTPQGYNEQFF

V gene: TRBV9
D gene: TRBD1
CDR3 length: 16
clone size: -
J gene: TRBJ2-3
CDR3 DNA: TGTGCCAGCAGCGACGGGACAGGAGGTGACGTAGATACGCAGTATTTT
CDR3 protein: CASSDGTGGDVDTQYF

V gene: TRBV11-2
D gene: -
CDR3 length: 14
clone size: few
J gene: TRBJ1-1
CDR3 DNA: TGTGCCAGCAGCTTATTGTACGGGAACACTGAAGCTTTCTTT
CDR3 protein: CASSLLYGNTEAFF

V gene: TRBV18
D gene: -
CDR3 length: 15
clone size: -
J gene: TRBJ2-1
CDR3 DNA: TGTGCCAGCTCGCTCGGACAAGGAAAGTACAATGAGCAGTTCTTC
CDR3 protein: CASSLGQGKYNEQFF

V gene: TRBV6-6
D gene: -
CDR3 length: 12
clone size: -
J gene: TRBJ2-3
CDR3 DNA: TGTGCCAGCAGTGCTTGGGTGGATACGCAGTATTTT
CDR3 protein: CASSAWVDTQYF

V gene: TRBV11-2
D gene: -
CDR3 length: 13
clone size: few
J gene: TRBJ1-2
CDR3 DNA: TGTGCCAGCAGCTTAGATGCCGTGGTCCCGGCCCTCTTC
CDR3 protein: CASSLDAVVPALF

V gene: TRBV23-1
D gene: -
CDR3 length: 14
clone size: -
J gene: TRBJ1-2
CDR3 DNA: TGCGCCAGCAGCCTAAGGGGAGAAACTTATGGCTACACCTTC
CDR3 protein: CASSLRGETYGYTF

V gene: TRBV20-1
D gene: TRBD1
CDR3 length: 14
clone size: -
J gene: TRBJ2-3
CDR3 DNA: TGCAGTGCTAGAGGTCAGGGGGTAACAGATACGCAGTATTTT
CDR3 protein: CSARGQGVTDTQYF

V gene: TRBV5-5
D gene: TRBD1
CDR3 length: 14
clone size: -
J gene: TRBJ2-5
CDR3 DNA: TGTGCCAGCAAGACACAGGGGGCTCTTGAGACCCAGTACTTC
CDR3 protein: CASKTQGALETQYF

V gene: TRBV7-9
D gene: TRBD1
CDR3 length: 16
clone size: -
J gene: TRBJ2-1
CDR3 DNA: TGTGCCAGCAGCTTAGCCCTCCGGACAGGGGGCAATGAGCAGTTCTTC
CDR3 protein: CASSLALRTGGNEQFF

V gene: TRBV5-1
D gene: TRBD1
CDR3 length: 15
clone size: few
J gene: TRBJ2-1
CDR3 DNA: TGCGCCAGCAGCTTGGGACTACAGGGGTACAATGAGCAGTTCTTC
CDR3 protein: CASSLGLQGYNEQFF

V gene: TRBV7-2
D gene: TRBD1
CDR3 length: 13
clone size: few
J gene: TRBJ1-2
CDR3 DNA: TGTGCCAGCAGCCCCGGGACAGCCAATGGCTACACCTTC
CDR3 protein: CASSPGTANGYTF

V gene: TRBV27
D gene: -
CDR3 length: 15
clone size: few
J gene: TRBJ1-2
CDR3 DNA: TGTGCCAGCAGTCCCCGGCGGATTTCTAACTATGGCTACACCTTC
CDR3 protein: CASSPRRISNYGYTF

V gene: TRBV20-1
D gene: -
CDR3 length: 15
clone size: -
J gene: TRBJ2-3
CDR3 DNA: TGCAGTGCTAGAGTACAGGAACATGGCACAGATACGCAGTATTTT
CDR3 protein: CSARVQEHGTDTQYF

V gene: TRBV29-1
D gene: -
CDR3 length: 10
clone size: few
J gene: TRBJ2-1
CDR3 DNA: TGCAGCTCGGGTGTGAATGAGCAGTTCTTC
CDR3 protein: CSSGVNEQFF

V gene: TRBV20-1
D gene: -
CDR3 length: 14
clone size: -
J gene: TRBJ2-1
CDR3 DNA: TGCAGTGCTAGTAAACGGGGCCCCTACAATGAGCAGTTCTTC
CDR3 protein: CSASKRGPYNEQFF

V gene: TRBV19
D gene: TRBD1
CDR3 length: 17
clone size: -
J gene: TRBJ2-1
CDR3 DNA: TGTGCCAGTAGGGGACAGGGGGAAAGGAGCTCCTACAATGAGCAGTTCTTC
CDR3 protein: CASRGQGERSSYNEQFF

V gene: TRBV25-1
D gene: TRBD1
CDR3 length: 16
clone size: -
J gene: TRBJ1-6
CDR3 DNA: TGTGCCAGCAGTGAAAGGGGGCGCTCCTATAATTCACCCCTCCACTTT
CDR3 protein: CASSERGRSYNSPLHF

V gene: TRBV4-3
D gene: -
CDR3 length: 16
clone size: -
J gene: TRBJ2-3
CDR3 DNA: TGCGCCAGCAGCCAAGATCCCGCGGGGTCCACAGATACGCAGTATTTT
CDR3 protein: CASSQDPAGSTDTQYF

V gene: TRBV10-3
D gene: -
CDR3 length: 13
clone size: -
J gene: TRBJ2-2
CDR3 DNA: TGTGCCATCAGAACACTTGACACCGGGGAGCTGTTTTTT
CDR3 protein: CAIRTLDTGELFF

V gene: TRBV6-5
D gene: -
CDR3 length: 14
clone size: -
J gene: TRBJ1-6
CDR3 DNA: TGTGCCAGCAGTTACTCCACGGGAGATTCACCCCTCCACTTT
CDR3 protein: CASSYSTGDSPLHF

V gene: TRBV5-5
D gene: -
CDR3 length: 11
clone size: few
J gene: TRBJ2-1
CDR3 DNA: TGTGCCAGCAGCTTTAGTAGTGAGCAGTTCTTC
CDR3 protein: CASSFSSEQFF

V gene: TRBV29-1
D gene: -
CDR3 length: 13
clone size: -
J gene: TRBJ2-1
CDR3 DNA: TGCAGCGTTGCTAGGAGCTCCTACAATGAGCAGTTCTTC
CDR3 protein: CSVARSSYNEQFF

V gene: TRBV20-1
D gene: -
CDR3 length: 11
clone size: -
J gene: TRBJ2-3
CDR3 DNA: TGCAGTGCTAGAGATCCAGATACGCAGTATTTT
CDR3 protein: CSARDPDTQYF

V gene: TRBV20-1
D gene: -
CDR3 length: 18
clone size: -
J gene: TRBJ2-6
CDR3 DNA: TGCTGTGCCAACGCTCGGGGCCGGGGGACCTCTGGGGCCAACGTCCTGACTTTC
CDR3 protein: CCANARGRGTSGANVLTF

V gene: TRBV5-1
D gene: -
CDR3 length: 14
clone size: -
J gene: TRBJ2-5
CDR3 DNA: TGCGCCAGCAGCTTTCGAAGTGGCCAAGAGACCCAGTACTTC
CDR3 protein: CASSFRSGQETQYF

V gene: TRBV21-1
D gene: -
CDR3 length: 16
clone size: -
J gene: TRBJ1-2
CDR3 DNA: TGTGCCAGCAGCAAAGACCCGGACAGAACACACTATGGCTACACCTTC
CDR3 protein: CASSKDPDRTHYGYTF

V gene: TRBV15
D gene: TRBD2
CDR3 length: 15
clone size: few
J gene: TRBJ2-2
CDR3 DNA: TGTGCCACCAGACCTGGGACTAGCATTGCCGGGGAGCTGTTTTTT
CDR3 protein: CATRPGTSIAGELFF

V gene: TRBV27
D gene: TRBD1
CDR3 length: 14
clone size: few
J gene: TRBJ1-5
CDR3 DNA: TGTGCCAGCAGGGTAGGGGGCAGCAATCAGCCCCAGCATTTT
CDR3 protein: CASRVGGSNQPQHF

V gene: TRBV4-1
D gene: TRBD2
CDR3 length: 15
clone size: few
J gene: TRBJ2-1
CDR3 DNA: TGCGCCAGCAGGCGGACTAGCGGGGGTGCCAATGAGCAGTTCTTC
CDR3 protein: CASRRTSGGANEQFF

V gene: TRBV5-1
D gene: -
CDR3 length: 15
clone size: many
J gene: TRBJ2-5
CDR3 DNA: TGCGCCAGCAGCTTGATCTTGGCAACTCAAGAGACCCAGTACTTC
CDR3 protein: CASSLILATQETQYF

V gene: TRBV29-1
D gene: TRBD1
CDR3 length: 14
clone size: many
J gene: TRBJ1-1
CDR3 DNA: TGCAGCGTTGACGTCTCGGGACAGGGGATTGAAGCTTTCTTT
CDR3 protein: CSVDVSGQGIEAFF

V gene: TRBV28
D gene: TRBD2
CDR3 length: 16
clone size: -
J gene: TRBJ2-3
CDR3 DNA: TGTGCCAGCAGCCTCTCCGGACTAGCTACCACAGATACGCAGTATTTT
CDR3 protein: CASSLSGLATTDTQYF

V gene: TRBV6-2/TRBV6-3
D gene: TRBD2
CDR3 length: 20
clone size: -
J gene: TRBJ2-2
CDR3 DNA: TGTGCCAGCAGCAGGAGGGGACTAGCGGGGCCAAATGGTGGCACCGGGGAGCTGTTTTTT
CDR3 protein: CASSRRGLAGPNGGTGELFF